These T cell receptor beta chains were read from a single sample in a study of blood T cell repertoires in COVID-19. The protocol was immunoSEQ multiplex PCR, while the TCRdb copy is restricted to in-frame clones and leaves out a portion. The sample has some 60,000 clones; just over 90% are singletons. Sequenced input: peripheral blood. Receptors originate from a man in his forties with acute or convalescent COVID-19. Each CDR3 is given without its conserved first and last residue.

j_call v_call cdr3_aa
TRBJ2-7 TRBV11-3 ASSVLAGGEQY
TRBJ2-3 TRBV19 ASSIGLQGITDTQY
TRBJ2-3 TRBV30 AWTPPGGLNTQY
TRBJ1-3 TRBV5-6 ASSLRGATGNTIY
TRBJ1-5 TRBV6-5 ASSQTGSNQPQH
TRBJ1-1 TRBV29-1 SARSRDRGLEAF
TRBJ1-1 TRBV10-2 ASIRGDPGEAEAF
TRBJ1-2 TRBV3-1/TRBV3-2 ASSAQGNYGYT
TRBJ1-2 TRBV20-1 SARGTGTPLSYGYT
TRBJ2-3 TRBV4-1 ASSQDFSGPDTQY
TRBJ2-3 TRBV24-1 ATSDLVGSTDTQY
TRBJ1-2 TRBV7-2 ASSFGGGAHNYGYT
TRBJ1-2 TRBV5-1 ASRDMSGANYGYT
TRBJ2-1 TRBV7-2 ASSPWTANNEQF
TRBJ1-4 TRBV9 ASSSGDEKLF
TRBJ1-2 TRBV6-5 ASSYTQGEAYGYT
TRBJ2-2 TRBV6-5 ASSVKPNTGELF
TRBJ1-4 TRBV6-5 ASSYSGGAEEKLF
TRBJ1-5 TRBV19 ASSRRGGGGLVNQPQH
TRBJ1-3 TRBV18 ASSLKADSLSGGPGNTIY
TRBJ1-2 TRBV6-1 ASSERNTF
TRBJ2-2 TRBV24-1 ATETDNTGELF
TRBJ1-1 TRBV11-3 ASNSGGLGEAF
TRBJ2-3 TRBV4-2 ASSQEGAGTDTQY
TRBJ2-1 TRBV6-5 ASEGGFNEQF
TRBJ2-5 TRBV11-2 ASSLGDRGGEETQY
TRBJ2-1 TRBV19 ASSIKGASGSHEQF
TRBJ2-3 TRBV27 ASIKFRGY
TRBJ2-1 TRBV11-3 ASSLELAGNNEQF
TRBJ1-3 TRBV7-6 ASSPGTGPGNTIY
TRBJ1-5 TRBV4-2 ASSQDLGGQPQH
TRBJ1-1 TRBV5-1 ASSEGVATEAF
TRBJ2-5 TRBV29-1 SVEGIASILQETQY
TRBJ2-7 TRBV27 ASLGQGDYEQY
TRBJ2-7 TRBV9 ASSVEKLSSGEQY